The 25 T cell receptor beta chains presented below share a single source sample, sequenced in a study of T-cell memory formation after mild COVID-19. TCRdb re-analysed the 5' RACE reads in MiXCR, keeping a single row per CDR3 protein. The repertoire consists of roughly 300,000 distinct CDR3 sequences, with 15% to 20% occurring once and the leading ten covering roughly 25%. The source material was PBMCs or a T cell subset sorted from them (not recorded which). The receptors were gathered from a man between 18 and 35 years old who had mild COVID-19 (a few samples of this study predate the infection). Cell type and time point are not known.

There are a few counts of this clonotype. The chain is built from TRBV20-1 and TRBJ1-4, with no clear D. V was clipped by 2 bases and J by 0 bases, with 7 bases between them. The length of the CDR3 is 14 residues. Looked up from germline, CDR1 is DFQATT and CDR2 is SNEGSKA (reference sequence). CDR3 sequence (DNA): TGCAGTGCTAGATTGGGGACAACTAATGAAAAACTGTTTTTT. This codes for CSARLGTTNEKLFF.

This clonotype was observed a few times. The rearrangement links TRBV20-1 to TRBJ2-1; 8 bases line up with TRBD2. There are 14 residues in the CDR3. After removal of 6 bases from V and 4 bases from J, the junction contained 8 bases not matched to a gene. From germline, CDR1 is DFQATT and CDR2 SNEGSKA (reference sequence). The CDR3 DNA follows: TGCAGTGCGCCCGGGGGGGGGCCTTACAATGAGCAGTTCTTC. Translated: CSAPGGGPYNEQFF.

This clonotype was detected many times. This sequence joins TRBV11-2 and TRBJ2-1; D gene uncertain. Germline lookup yields CDR1 SGHAT and CDR2 FQNNGV. The V end lost 3 bases, the J end lost 6 bases, and 9 bases lay between the germline ends. The length of the CDR3 is 13 residues. CDR3 protein: CASSFGRSNEQFF. CDR3 sequence (DNA): TGTGCCAGCAGCTTTGGTAGATCCAATGAGCAGTTCTTC.

This clonotype has a handful of counts. The genes are TRBV29-1 and TRBJ1-1; D not certain. The CDR3 sequence is 12 residues long. The ends were cut back, 5 bases at V and 6 bases at J, with 13 bases in the middle. CDR1 and CDR2 from the germline V gene are SQVTM and ANQGSEA. The CDR3 sequence: CSVSSRTSEAFF. DNA for the CDR3: TGCAGCGTTTCAAGCAGGACGTCTGAAGCTTTCTTT.

The chain employs TRBV10-2 and TRBJ2-4; the D gene is possibly TRBD2 (6 bases). Per germline, CDR1 WSHSY and CDR2 SAAADI. The CDR3 runs to 15 residues. Between the trimmed V and J ends, which lost 2 bases and 3 bases, there was a span of 11 bases. CDR3 DNA sequence: TGCGCCAGCAGTGAGGCAGGAGGGGACAAAAACATTCAGTACTTC. Residues: CASSEAGGDKNIQYF.

The V gene is TRBV20-1, the J gene TRBJ2-1; weak D call: TRBD1 (6 bases). Germline V gene data show CDR1 as DFQATT and CDR2 as SNEGSKA (reference sequence). The CDR3 sequence is 14 residues long. The germline V and J ends were trimmed by 6 bases and 10 bases, with 22 bases remaining between them. CDR3 sequence (DNA): TGCAGTGCGCCCAAACCGTACAGGGAACACGAGCAGTTCTTC. Its translation is CSAPKPYREHEQFF.

The chain links TRBV12-3 or TRBV12-4 to TRBJ1-2; TRBD1 agrees at 7 bases. The CDR3 covers 14 residues. After removal of 5 bases from V and 4 bases from J, the junction contained 7 bases not matched to a gene. The CDR3 loop is CASSPRGAPYGYTF. Written as DNA, the CDR3 is TGTGCCAGCAGTCCCAGGGGGGCCCCCTATGGCTACACCTTC.

The chain uses TRBV20-1 and TRBJ1-1, with unresolved D. The CDR3 has 14 amino acids. CDR1 is DFQATT, CDR2 SNEGSKA, per germline (reference sequence). Trimming removed 3 bases from V and 5 bases from J, with 16 bases in between. CDR3: CSASPPQLRTEAFF. CDR3 sequence (DNA): TGCAGTGCTAGCCCCCCGCAACTGAGGACTGAAGCTTTCTTT.

This clonotype has more than one count but fewer than ten. The chain recombines TRBV7-9 with TRBJ2-3; D possibly corresponds to TRBD2 (5 bases). Germline lookup yields CDR1 SEHNR and CDR2 FQNEAQ (reference sequence). CDR3 length: 21 amino acids. The germline V and J ends were trimmed by 5 bases and 5 bases, with 35 bases remaining between them. The CDR3 reads CASSPILGALSGSTSKDTQYF. In DNA, the CDR3 is TGTGCCAGCAGCCCAATATTAGGAGCTTTGAGCGGCTCGACCTCGAAAGATACGCAGTATTTT.

The J gene is TRBJ1-2, the V gene TRBV25-1; TRBD1 matches at 8 bases. After removal of 4 bases from V and 8 bases from J, the junction contained 6 bases not matched to a gene. Germline V gives CDR1 MGHDK, CDR2 SYGVNS. The CDR3 contains 13 residues. This CDR3 is CASSAPQGAGYTF. The CDR3 bases are TGTGCCAGCAGTGCCCCCCAGGGGGCCGGCTACACCTTC.

This clonotype was counted many times. The chain employs TRBV6-5 and TRBJ1-1, with a weak D call TRBD1 (6 bases). The CDR3 totals 16 residues. V lost 0 bases and J 6 bases, leaving 17 bases between the germline ends. The germline gives CDR1 MNHEY, CDR2 SVGAGI. This chain's CDR3 is CASSYSVGGRPAEAFF. The DNA of the CDR3 is TGTGCCAGCAGTTACTCGGTCGGGGGGCGACCCGCTGAAGCTTTCTTT.

This clonotype was seen a handful of times. V usage is TRBV6-5 and J usage is TRBJ2-3; TRBD2 matches at 10 bases. CDR3 length equals 13 residues. With 11 bases clipped from V and 1 base from J, the junction kept 3 bases outside the gene matches. Germline CDR1 and CDR2: MNHEY and SVGAGI. The CDR3 DNA sequence: TGTGCCGTAACTAGCGGGGGCACAGATACGCAGTATTTT. Translating gives CAVTSGGTDTQYF.

The chain employs TRBV6-5 and TRBJ2-3; 12 positions match TRBD2. The V gene's germline CDR1 is MNHEY and CDR2 SVGAGI. V lost 5 bases to trimming and J lost 1 base; unmatched junction nucleotides: 7. The CDR3 length is 17 residues. The CDR3 reads CASSPLGTSGRTDTQYF. CDR3 nucleotides: TGTGCCAGCAGTCCCCTCGGGACTAGCGGGCGCACAGATACGCAGTATTTT.

Here the CDR3 DNA reads TGTGCCAGCAGCAATACTCCATCTGGGAACGAAAACACCATATATTTT. Its protein is CASSNTPSGNENTIYF. This chain joins TRBV7-9 and TRBJ1-3; D gene unclear. The germline CDR1 and CDR2 sequences are SEHNR and FQNEAQ (reference sequence). The CDR3 runs 16 residues. Trimming pared 5 bases from V and 6 bases from J, leaving 20 bases between.

This clonotype was detected only a few times. The rearrangement uses TRBV5-1 and TRBJ1-6; D unclear. The germline V gene has CDR1 SGHRS and CDR2 YFSETQ. The CDR3 runs to 14 residues. V shed 0 bases and J shed 4 bases, with 5 bases lying between them. This CDR3 is CASSLDTYNSPLHF. Here the CDR3 DNA reads TGCGCCAGCAGCTTGGACACTTATAATTCACCCCTCCACTTT.

This clonotype has just a few counts. The rearrangement joins TRBV28 to TRBJ2-7; 9 nucleotides line up with TRBD1. After removal of 4 bases from V and 6 bases from J, the junction contained 7 bases not matched to a gene. In germline, CDR1 is MDHEN, CDR2 SYDVKM. The CDR3 contains 14 residues. The CDR3 is CASSSGQGSGEQYV. CDR3 nucleotides: TGTGCCAGCAGTTCGGGACAGGGCAGTGGCGAGCAGTACGTC.

The chain links TRBV27 to TRBJ2-7, with unresolved D. CDR1 is MNHEY and CDR2 is SMNVEV in the germline V gene (reference sequence). The V and J ends lost 8 bases and 5 bases respectively, with 7 bases between them. The CDR3 covers 10 residues. CDR3 sequence (DNA): TGTGCCAGCGGGGTCAACGAGCAGTACTTC. It translates to CASGVNEQYF.

V usage is TRBV5-1 and J usage is TRBJ1-1; D possibly corresponds to TRBD1 (6 bases). From germline, CDR1 is SGHRS and CDR2 YFSETQ. The CDR3 covers 15 residues. V was pared by 0 bases and J by 1 base, with 10 bases between. The CDR3 sequence is CASSLAQGRNTEAFF. Written as DNA, the CDR3 is TGCGCCAGCAGCTTGGCACAGGGTCGGAACACTGAAGCTTTCTTT.

The table lists this clonotype with a few counts. This chain uses TRBV24-1 with TRBJ2-5; D is unclear. Trimming cost V 7 bases and J 0 bases, with 20 bases left between them. This CDR3 region has 17 residues. CDR1 and CDR2 (germline): KGHDR, SFDVKD. The CDR3 is CATSQVTLGRNQETQYF. The DNA for the CDR3 is TGTGCCACCAGCCAAGTGACCCTGGGTCGAAACCAAGAGACCCAGTACTTC.

The rearrangement joins TRBV20-1 to TRBJ1-4; D remains unclear. Germline V CDR1 and CDR2: DFQATT, SNEGSKA (reference sequence). With 3 bases removed from V and 9 bases from J, the gap between germline ends came to 14 bases. CDR3 size: 13 residues. The CDR3 nucleotides read TGCAGTGCTAGCTATGACGAGGCTAAAAAACTGTTTTTT. Its protein is CSASYDEAKKLFF.

This clonotype has just a few counts. The chain recombines TRBV5-1 with TRBJ2-1; D remains ambiguous. V lost 3 bases to trimming and J lost 3 bases, with 13 bases between them. The CDR3 is made up of 15 amino acids. Germline V gene data show CDR1 as SGHRS and CDR2 as YFSETQ. The CDR3 nucleotides are TGCGCCAGCAGCTCGCTCCTGTCCAGCTACAATGAGCAGTTCTTC. The encoded protein is CASSSLLSSYNEQFF.

This clonotype was observed at least ten times. CDR3 loop: CASSLELNTEAFF. The CDR3 nucleotides read TGTGCCAGCAGCTTGGAGCTGAACACTGAAGCTTTCTTT. This chain links TRBV5-6 with TRBJ1-1, with D unclear. The germline V and J ends were trimmed by 0 bases and 0 bases, with 3 bases remaining between them. This CDR3 contains 13 residues. The germline V gene has CDR1 SGHDT and CDR2 YYEEEE.

This clonotype was seen ten or more times. The chain combines TRBV5-5 with TRBJ1-6, with a tentative D call TRBD1 (5 bases). V shed 4 bases and J shed 8 bases, with 13 bases lying between them. CDR1 and CDR2 from the germline V gene are SGHKS and YYEKEE (reference sequence). The CDR3 consists of 14 residues. CDR3 nucleotides: TGTGCCAGCAGCCCCGGGACCTGGGATTCACCCCTCCACTTT. Translated: CASSPGTWDSPLHF.

This chain links TRBV5-1 with TRBJ2-7; no firm D call. There are 13 residues in the CDR3. Germline V CDR1 and CDR2: SGHRS, YFSETQ. V dropped 2 bases and J dropped 6 bases, with 12 bases sitting between them. The CDR3 DNA follows: TGCGCCAGCAGCTTAGGTTCTTCTACCGAGCAGTACGTC. Translated: CASSLGSSTEQYV.

This chain connects TRBV28 to TRBJ2-5; D is possibly TRBD1 (5 bases). This CDR3 is 13 amino acids long. Germline CDR1 and CDR2: MDHEN and SYDVKM. V lost 7 bases, J lost 3 bases, and 12 bases lay in between. CDR3: CASTQGGEETQYF. The CDR3 bases are TGTGCCAGCACGCAGGGTGGGGAAGAGACCCAGTACTTC.